The rows below give T cell receptor beta chains drawn from one sample of a study of T cells after yellow fever vaccination. TCRdb reanalysed the 5' RACE reads using MiXCR and keeps one entry per CDR3 protein. The sample includes approximately 300,000 distinct CDR3 sequences, more than 8.5% of them seen just once. Specimen: PBMCs, collected on the day of the first yellow fever vaccination. The source of these receptors is a young man who received the YFV17D yellow fever vaccine. CDR3s leave out the opening cysteine and the closing phenylalanine or tryptophan.

TRBJ1-6	TRBV12-3/TRBV12-4	ASSPPGSYNSPLH
TRBJ1-1	TRBV7-2	ASSSVGDTEAF
TRBJ2-5	TRBV7-8	ASSRPAHTQY
TRBJ2-3	TRBV5-6	ASSFWGLDTDTQY
TRBJ2-1	TRBV4-1	ASSQEGNYNEQF
TRBJ1-5	TRBV6-1	ASSPTGIGNQPQH
TRBJ1-1	TRBV6-5	ASRKRTEAF
TRBJ2-5	TRBV20-1	SATVWPGGETQY
TRBJ2-3	TRBV7-2	ASSLRLQGSYIDTQY
TRBJ2-5	TRBV6-1	ASSEPTVQETQY
TRBJ1-6	TRBV6-2/TRBV6-3	ASSTDGNSPLH
TRBJ2-5	TRBV6-5	ASSYSGYPKGVEETQY
TRBJ1-2	TRBV6-5	ASSLGDSGYT
TRBJ2-1	TRBV7-2	ASSPPRGVYNEQF
TRBJ2-1	TRBV11-2	ASSLGGGPYNEQF
TRBJ2-6	TRBV6-1	ASSERAASSGANVLT
TRBJ2-3	TRBV5-1	ASSLGRGASTDTQY
TRBJ2-1	TRBV24-1	ATNAVTPYNEQF
TRBJ1-5	TRBV7-9	ASSRDIEGPQH
TRBJ1-6	TRBV25-1	ASSEGQGNSPLH
TRBJ2-4	TRBV20-1	SAEGQALY